The subject of this entry is one T cell receptor beta chain. This clonotype was recorded many times. What this receptor recognizes is not known. Within one base of it there is no much larger clone, and no base qualities were kept. Explained via the paper, the treatment or condition label denotes: live attenuated yellow fever vaccine strain. A standard Ficoll-Paque protocol was used to isolate PBMCs from peripheral blood. Dynabeads CD4 and CD8 positive selection kits were used to isolate the CD4 and CD8 T-cell fractions. RNA was extracted with TriZol from bulk PBMCs, CD4 and CD8 fractions, and dextramer-positive and dextramer-negative fractions. The germline V gene provides CDR1 MGHDK and CDR2 SYGVNS. The CDR3 contains 13 residues, cysteine and phenylalanine counted. Kept here is only the CDR3 DNA, which spans 39 bases and is read in frame from base 1. V trim: 10 bases; J trim: 3 bases; unmatched bases: 7.

This entry belongs to a study of T cells after yellow fever vaccination (dated by TCRdb to between 2018 and 2021). Context from the whole study: The SMART-Seq v4 Ultra Low Input RNA kit was used to prepare libraries from fractions with low cell numbers. Two healthy male donors, one aged 18 to 30 and one aged 30 to 40 years, were included in the cohort. To track T-cell clones before and after primary and booster YFV17D yellow fever vaccination, bulk TCR alpha and beta repertoires were sequenced longitudinally. Blood samples were taken at several timepoints before and after primary and secondary immunization, and bulk PBMC replicates and cell subsets were isolated. General conclusions and limits of the study: Because abundant contaminating clonotypes from the bulk population could be contained in FACS-sorted repertoires, computational filtering was required. Most clones expanded after primary vaccination (96% of CD4 and around 89% of CD8) were re-detected after the booster, suggesting that broad memory maintenance occurred. Because only a couple of donors were included in the study, the extent to which the findings can be generalized is limited. A small share of clonotypes occurred in both CD4 and CD8 compartments, likely arising from convergent recombination. The secondary T-cell response was found to be weaker but faster than the primary response, with a peak reached on day 5 rather than on day 15.

Synthesis of TCR cDNA relied on 5'RACE template switching, a step that introduced a universal primer site along with unique molecular identifiers. cDNA synthesis was primed from both the TCR alpha and TCR beta constant segments. Two PCR steps were used to amplify libraries, with sample barcodes and sequencing adapters being added in the second step. Sequencing of libraries was performed on Illumina HiSeq 2500 (2x100 bp) or NovaSeq (2x150 bp). As for how the authors treated the data: MIGEC handled demultiplexing of reads and collapsing into UMI consensus sequences, while MiXCR performed V(D)J alignment. Clonotypes responding to the vaccine were identified with edgeR on replicate PBMC samples, with the criteria of FDR below 0.01 and a log2 fold change above 5 up to day 15. CD4 or CD8 identity was assigned to each bulk clonotype according to whether the clonotype was present at higher abundance in the sequenced CD4 repertoire or the sequenced CD8 repertoire. TCRdb redid the processing of the public reads, applying fastp at Q25 and MiXCR, and retained in-frame beta chains. All rows with the same CDR3 protein become a single entry with the most common DNA and genes. The V and J calls follow TCRdb's processing rather than the paper's. The sample includes 230,000 or so distinct CDR3 sequences, with 6.7% observed a single time. The top ten clonotypes cover 0.85% to 1.2% of the sample.

This material consisted of CD4+ T cells sorted from PBMCs, taken on the day of the yellow fever booster vaccination. This receptor was taken from a man aged 25-40 years who received the YFV17D yellow fever vaccine. The chain couples TRBV25-1 to TRBJ2-7; TRBD2 aligns with 9 central bases. The nucleotides are TGTGCCACTAGGAGTAGCGGGAGCTACGAGCAGTACTTC. Its translation is CATRSSGSYEQYF.